The present TCR beta chain was sequenced within a study of blood T cell repertoires in COVID-19. This clone is a singleton in its sample. Original processing methods: From reference gene primer amplification, estimates of nucleated cell counts were derived. The repertoire was sequenced with immunoSEQ multiplex PCR; TCRdb's copy has only in-frame clones and lacks some. That table furnishes V, J and clone size, whereas the DNA furnished D and trimming. Among approximately 58,000 clones listed, approximately 80% were seen once. The V and J ends lost 1 base and 5 bases respectively, with 18 bases between them. CDR1 and CDR2 (germline): SGHDT, YYEEEE. CDR3 length: 16 amino acids.

The chain combines TRBV5-6 with TRBJ2-5, with a possible D match to TRBD1 (7 bases). This clonotype was sampled from a man aged 70 or older with active or convalescent COVID-19. Material for sequencing was peripheral blood. CDR3 sequence reads: CASSLSGGFGRETQYF. In nucleotides, the CDR3 is TGTGCCAGCAGCTTGTCAGGGGGGTTCGGCCGGGAGACCCAGTACTTC.